These 29 T cell receptor beta chains came from one sample sequenced in a study of CD8+CD57+ T cells in acquired aplastic anemia. Genomic DNA served as template for TCR beta VDJ and CDR3 profiling. Each CDR3 protein gets one entry after TCRdb re-called the reads with MiXCR. The sample lists approximately 300,000 distinct CDR3 sequences, approximately 58% occurring once. Before being chosen for sequencing, patients had shown CD8+CD57+ cell expansion by flow cytometry. Sequencing was carried out using sorted CD4+, CD8+, or CD8+CD57+ T cells (not recorded which) from PBMCs. The receptors originated from a human donor with aplastic anemia.

The J gene is TRBJ2-7, the V gene TRBV7-8; 12 bases map to TRBD1. This CDR3 spans 16 amino acids. Trimming at V came to 5 bases and at J to 7 bases, leaving 12 bases not matched to a gene. Germline CDR1 SGHVS, CDR2 FQNEAQ. This CDR3 is CASSPRGGQGAGEQYF. The CDR3 nucleotides read TGTGCCAGCAGCCCCCGGGGGGGACAGGGGGCGGGGGAGCAGTACTTC.

A remark on this clonotype: The missing conserved phenylalanine or tryptophan at the end of this CDR3 makes a read error likely. Because the CDR3's place on the DNA is in doubt, the DNA is left out and the CDR3 is given as listed by TCRdb. This chain links TRBV12-3 or TRBV12-4 with TRBJ1-1; no DNA check was done on the table's D call, TRBD1. Counting both end residues, the CDR3 totals 14 amino acids. The CDR3 loop reads CASSLKGGPDRACS.

V gene TRBV20-1 combines with J gene TRBJ2-2; unclear D gene. This CDR3 has 15 amino acids. The V end was cut by 0 bases, the J end by 4 bases, with 12 bases between. CDR1 is DFQATT, CDR2 SNEGSKA, per germline (reference sequence). DNA for the CDR3: TGCAGTGCTAGAGATCTGCTGGATCGCACCGGGGAGCTGTTTTTT. Translation: CSARDLLDRTGELFF.

This clonotype was picked up a small number of times. A much larger clone sits a single nucleotide away, making a read error possible. V is TRBV3-1 and J is TRBJ2-7; TRBD1 matches 9 bases. After removal of 2 bases from V and 10 bases from J, the junction contained 9 bases not matched to a gene. The CDR3 consists of 14 residues. Germline CDR1 and CDR2: LGHDT and YNNKEL (reference sequence). CDR3 nucleotides: TGTGCCAGCAGCCAACCCGGGACAGGGAGTCATCAGTACTTC. It specifies CASSQPGTGSHQYF.

The sample holds a few counts of this clonotype. The rearrangement uses TRBV24-1 and TRBJ1-2, with D hard to call. CDR3 length: 15 amino acids. Germline V gene data show CDR1 as KGHDR and CDR2 as SFDVKD. Trimming shortened V by 2 bases and J by 0 bases, and 9 bases separated the two germline ends. The CDR3 DNA reads TGTGCCACCAGTGATTCTAATAAGGCTAACTATGGCTACACCTTC. This sequence encodes CATSDSNKANYGYTF.

This chain uses TRBV10-3 with TRBJ1-6, with D perhaps matching TRBD1 (5 bases). CDR3 size: 20 residues. V was pared by 7 bases and J by 10 bases, with 35 bases between. CDR1 and CDR2 (germline): ENHRY, SYGVKD. CDR3 bases: TGTGCCATCAACAAGCCGCCCTCCTGGGGACTAGCGGGGTATGGGTCACCCCTCCACTTT. As protein: CAINKPPSWGLAGYGSPLHF.

The V gene is TRBV7-9, the J gene TRBJ2-7; 7 positions match TRBD1. Germline loops: CDR1 SEHNR, CDR2 FQNEAQ (reference sequence). The junction had 8 bases not matched to a gene; V was cut back by 5 bases and J by 4 bases. The CDR3 runs 14 residues. The CDR3 nucleotides are TGTGCCAGCAGCCCGCCCAGACAGGGATACGAGCAGTACTTC. It yields the protein CASSPPRQGYEQYF. Full variable domain (outside the CDR3, taken from reference TRBV7-9 and TRBJ2-7): DTGVSQNPRHKITKRGQNVTFRCDPISEHNRLYWYRQTLGQGPEFLTYFQNEAQLEKSRLLSDRFSAERPKGSFSTLEIQRTEQGDSAMYLCASSPPRQGYEQYFGPGTRLTVT.

The chain uses TRBV2 and TRBJ2-7; 7 bases are a match to TRBD2. The CDR3 sequence is 14 residues long. With 6 bases clipped from V and 7 bases from J, the junction kept 12 bases outside the gene matches. Germline V lookup: CDR1 SNHLY, CDR2 FYNNEI. The CDR3: CASSLGGTIGEQYF. The CDR3 bases are TGTGCCAGCAGCTTGGGGGGGACCATAGGGGAGCAGTACTTC.

This sequence joins TRBV7-2 and TRBJ2-7; possible D gene TRBD1, 5 bases. This CDR3 spans 15 amino acids. From germline, CDR1 is SGHTA and CDR2 FQGNSA. V was pared by 2 bases and J by 2 bases, with 13 bases between. The CDR3: CASSLFLDIAYEQYF. The CDR3, as DNA: TGTGCCAGCAGCTTATTCTTGGACATCGCCTACGAGCAGTACTTC. Full variable domain (outside the CDR3, taken from reference TRBV7-2 and TRBJ2-7): GAGVSQSPSNKVTEKGKDVELRCDPISGHTALYWYRQSLGQGLEFLIYFQGNSAPDKSGLPSDRFSAERTGGSVSTLTIQRTQQEDSAVYLCASSLFLDIAYEQYFGPGTRLTVT.

The chain combines TRBV19 with TRBJ2-1; maybe TRBD1 (5 bases). Germline values: CDR1 LNHDA, CDR2 SQIVND (reference sequence). The CDR3 loop spans 15 amino acids. V lost 3 bases to trimming and J lost 3 bases, with 12 bases between them. The CDR3 spells CASSIGQGLYNEQFF. CDR3 DNA: TGTGCCAGTAGTATCGGTCAGGGCCTCTACAATGAGCAGTTCTTC.

The chain recombines TRBV7-2 with TRBJ2-7, with 9 nucleotides matching TRBD1. Germline lookup yields CDR1 SGHTA and CDR2 FQGNSA. The CDR3 length is 15 residues. The ends lost 5 bases at V and 4 bases at J; junction bases unmatched: 9. The CDR3 loop is CASSQGDRAGYEQYF. CDR3 nucleotide sequence: TGTGCCAGCAGCCAAGGGGACAGGGCGGGTTACGAGCAGTACTTC.

The rearrangement joins TRBV12-3 or TRBV12-4 to TRBJ2-3, with D hard to call. This CDR3 region has 16 residues. Trimming removed 2 bases from V and 0 bases from J, with 12 bases in between. The CDR3 spells CASSLQGLHSTDTQYF. CDR3 nucleotide sequence: TGTGCCAGCAGTTTACAAGGGCTCCATAGCACAGATACGCAGTATTTT.

The rearrangement joins TRBV5-1 to TRBJ1-1, with D perhaps TRBD1 (5 bases). The V gene lost 4 bases and the J gene lost 2 bases, with 27 bases spanning the gap. CDR1 is SGHRS and CDR2 is YFSETQ in the germline V gene. The CDR3 is 19 amino acids. The CDR3 DNA follows: TGCGCCAGCAGCCTCCCACCCTCGACTAGCGGGGGAGTAAACACTGAAGCTTTCTTT. Translating gives CASSLPPSTSGGVNTEAFF.

The chain combines TRBV24-1 with TRBJ2-1; D is unresolved. Germline V gene sequence: CDR1 KGHDR, CDR2 SFDVKD. The CDR3 has 13 residues. Between the trimmed V and J ends, which lost 5 bases and 5 bases, there was a span of 9 bases. The CDR3 DNA reads as TGTGCCACCAGTGTGGGTCTCAACAATGAGCAGTTCTTC. Protein product: CATSVGLNNEQFF.

This clonotype has a handful of counts. The rearrangement joins TRBV5-1 to TRBJ2-6, with 8 bases identical to TRBD1. Germline-derived CDR1 and CDR2 are SGHRS and YFSETQ. The CDR3 runs 19 residues. With V trimmed by 0 bases and J by 2 bases, 10 bases remained unmatched. The CDR3 reads CASSLVAGGLNTGANVLTF. Here the CDR3 DNA reads TGCGCCAGCAGCTTGGTTGCAGGGGGCCTGAACACTGGGGCCAACGTCCTGACTTTC.

CDR3: CATSRAGHGGYEQYF. DNA for the CDR3: TGTGCCACCAGCAGAGCGGGACATGGAGGTTACGAGCAGTACTTC. J is TRBJ2-7 and V is TRBV15; maybe TRBD1 (6 bases). Germline V gene lookup returns CDR1 LNHNV and CDR2 YYDKDF (reference sequence). Trimming took 1 base from V and 4 from J, leaving 14 bases between them. There are 15 residues in the CDR3.

This rearrangement joins TRBV6-6 to TRBJ2-7, with 7 bases fitting TRBD2. Germline CDR1 is MNHNY and CDR2 is SVGAGI (reference sequence). The CDR3 is 16 residues long. The V gene end was trimmed by 7 bases and the J gene end by 7 bases; junction bases not matched to a gene: 19. The CDR3 sequence: CASNAGVSSPYNEQYF. The DNA of the CDR3 is TGTGCCAGCAACGCGGGGGTTTCCAGCCCCTACAATGAGCAGTACTTC.

This clonotype was recorded at least ten times. This sequence joins TRBV7-2 and TRBJ1-6; D remains ambiguous. CDR3 size: 12 residues. V lost 2 bases and J 13 bases, leaving 9 bases between the germline ends. CDR1 and CDR2 (germline): SGHTA, FQGNSA. CDR3 DNA sequence: TGTGCCAGCAGCTTATTGATTAGTCCCCTCCACTTT. Translation gives CASSLLISPLHF.

The chain employs TRBV2 and TRBJ2-7; TRBD1 might be the D (6 bases). Germline V gives CDR1 SNHLY, CDR2 FYNNEI. V was trimmed by 5 bases and J by 3 bases, leaving 14 bases between them. The CDR3 extends over 14 amino acids. The CDR3 region is CASSRDRFFYEQYF. The CDR3 bases are TGTGCCAGCAGTCGTGACAGGTTTTTCTACGAGCAGTACTTC.

This clonotype appeared a few times. The chain joins TRBV20-1 to TRBJ1-6; weak D call: TRBD1 (5 bases). Looked up from germline, CDR1 is DFQATT and CDR2 is SNEGSKA (reference sequence). This CDR3 contains 15 residues. The V and J ends lost 0 bases and 10 bases respectively, with 16 bases between them. The CDR3 loop is CSARDGGEFPSPLHF. Here the CDR3 DNA reads TGCAGTGCTAGAGATGGAGGGGAATTCCCGTCACCCCTCCACTTT.

This clonotype has ten or more counts. The V and J genes are TRBV2 and TRBJ2-3; 7 bases map to TRBD2. Trimming took 2 bases from V and 0 from J; bases not matched to a gene: 8. The CDR3 covers 17 residues. Germline values: CDR1 SNHLY, CDR2 FYNNEI. As DNA, the CDR3 is TGTGCCAGCAGTGAACGGCCTAGCGGAACTAGCACAGATACGCAGTATTTT. It yields the protein CASSERPSGTSTDTQYF.

This clonotype came up many times. The chain joins TRBV5-1 to TRBJ2-5; 8 positions match TRBD2. The CDR3 spans 14 residues. From germline, CDR1 is SGHRS and CDR2 YFSETQ. The V segment lost 2 bases and the J segment 0 bases; nucleotides outside the gene matches: 0. The CDR3 sequence is CASSLAGDQETQYF. In DNA form, the CDR3 reads TGCGCCAGCAGCTTAGCGGGGGACCAAGAGACCCAGTACTTC.

This clonotype was detected ten times or more. The chain couples TRBV27 to TRBJ2-5; TRBD2 is a possible D gene (6 bases). CDR1 MNHEY and CDR2 SMNVEV come from the germline V gene (reference sequence). This CDR3 is built from 13 residues. V lost 8 bases to trimming and J lost 5 bases, with 15 bases between them. Here the CDR3 reads CASAGGDEETQYF. CDR3 bases: TGTGCCAGCGCGGGCGGGGATGAGGAGACCCAGTACTTC.

At least ten counts were recorded for this clonotype. The rearrangement links TRBV7-3 to TRBJ2-1; D remains unclear. This CDR3 is 13 amino acids long. Germline assignment: CDR1 SGHTA and CDR2 FQGTGA. The V end was cut by 2 bases, the J end by 2 bases, with 4 bases between. The CDR3 sequence: CASSLGAYNEQFF. The CDR3 coding sequence is TGTGCCAGCAGCTTAGGAGCCTACAATGAGCAGTTCTTC.

This clonotype was found once. The rearrangement uses TRBV9 and TRBJ2-1; D gene ambiguous. There are 13 residues in the CDR3. Deletions cut 4 bases from V and 6 bases from J, with 11 bases between. Germline lookup yields CDR1 SGDLS and CDR2 YYNGEE. The CDR3 DNA sequence: TGTGCCAGCAGCCCCCGACCCGTCAATGAGCAGTTCTTC. Protein product: CASSPRPVNEQFF.

The chain joins TRBV27 to TRBJ2-2; D not resolved. V lost 3 bases to trimming and J lost 2 bases, with 1 base between them. CDR1 MNHEY and CDR2 SMNVEV come from the germline V gene (reference sequence). The CDR3 covers 12 residues. CDR3: CASSFNTGELFF. In DNA form, the CDR3 reads TGTGCCAGCAGTTTTAACACCGGGGAGCTGTTTTTT.

The chain recombines TRBV7-2 with TRBJ2-5; TRBD2 aligns across 11 bases. The CDR3 extends over 19 amino acids. Germline V gene data show CDR1 as SGHTA and CDR2 as FQGNSA. V shed 1 base, J shed 5 bases, and the junction held 15 bases outside the gene matches. This chain's CDR3 is CASSLGLTTSGVSRETQYF. The CDR3, as DNA: TGTGCCAGCAGCTTAGGGCTCACGACTAGCGGGGTCAGTCGCGAGACCCAGTACTTC.

The J gene is TRBJ1-1, the V gene TRBV7-9; D gene unclear. CDR1 and CDR2 (germline): SEHNR, FQNEAQ (reference sequence). This CDR3 contains 13 residues. Trimming shortened V by 5 bases and J by 1 base, and 8 bases separated the two germline ends. The CDR3 protein is CASSILENTEAFF. CDR3 DNA: TGTGCCAGCAGCATACTCGAGAACACTGAAGCTTTCTTT.

V is TRBV15 and J is TRBJ2-5; D is unresolved. In germline, CDR1 is LNHNV, CDR2 YYDKDF (reference sequence). Between the trimmed V and J ends, which lost 1 base and 5 bases, there was a span of 11 bases. The CDR3 sequence is 14 residues long. The CDR3 region has the DNA TGTGCCACCAGCAGAGTTGGCCGTGGGGAGACCCAGTACTTC. It specifies CATSRVGRGETQYF.